The rows below give T cell receptor beta chains drawn from one sample of a study of cytomegalovirus exposure and HLA in healthy donors. Sequenced by immunoSEQ multiplex PCR; TCRdb stores in-frame clones only, minus some. The sample includes around 170,000 clones, approximately 84% of them seen just once. Sample: PBMCs. These receptors originate from a man in his forties or fifties in good health and CMV-seropositive. CDR3s include the opening cysteine and the closing phenylalanine or tryptophan. Fields, in order: J gene, D gene, clone size, V gene, CDR3 DNA, CDR3 protein. A D gene is named only where the DNA matches it firmly. Clone size is not always given. Where it is, it says once, few, many or a class for expanded clones.

J gene: TRBJ2-3; D gene: TRBD2; clone size: few; V gene: TRBV9; CDR3 DNA: TGTGCCAGCTCCGCGGGAGCGACGTTGATGTTAAGCACAGATACGCAGTATTTT; CDR3 protein: CASSAGATLMLSTDTQYF
J gene: TRBJ2-5; D gene: .; clone size: .; V gene: TRBV7-2; CDR3 DNA: TGTGCCAGCAGCTTAGGACTAGGCCGGGAGACCCAGTACTTC; CDR3 protein: CASSLGLGRETQYF
J gene: TRBJ1-4; D gene: TRBD1; clone size: few; V gene: TRBV7-9; CDR3 DNA: TGTGCCAGCAGCAAAGGACAGGGGGAAAAACTGTTTTTT; CDR3 protein: CASSKGQGEKLFF
J gene: TRBJ2-5; D gene: TRBD1; clone size: .; V gene: TRBV6-5; CDR3 DNA: TGTGCCAGCAGTAACGACAGGGGACAGACCCAGTACTTC; CDR3 protein: CASSNDRGQTQYF
J gene: TRBJ2-7; D gene: .; clone size: few; V gene: TRBV5-1; CDR3 DNA: TGCGCCAGCAGCTTGGGGGGAGCAGCCTACGAGCAGTACTTC; CDR3 protein: CASSLGGAAYEQYF
J gene: TRBJ1-5; D gene: .; clone size: once; V gene: TRBV27; CDR3 DNA: TGTGCCAGCAGTTCCCTAGGCAATCAGCCCCAGCATTTT; CDR3 protein: CASSSLGNQPQHF
J gene: TRBJ2-1; D gene: .; clone size: .; V gene: TRBV9; CDR3 DNA: TGTGCCAGCAGCCCTTCCGGGGCTAGCGTCGATGAGCAGTTCTTC; CDR3 protein: CASSPSGASVDEQFF
J gene: TRBJ2-3; D gene: TRBD1; clone size: .; V gene: TRBV7-9; CDR3 DNA: TGTGCCAGCAGCTTAACAGGGGGCGCGGATACGCAGTATTTT; CDR3 protein: CASSLTGGADTQYF
J gene: TRBJ1-2; D gene: TRBD1; clone size: .; V gene: TRBV6-5; CDR3 DNA: TGTGCCAGCAGGCCGCCCGGGACAGGCTCGGGCTACACCTTC; CDR3 protein: CASRPPGTGSGYTF
J gene: TRBJ2-1; D gene: .; clone size: .; V gene: TRBV5-1; CDR3 DNA: TGCGCCAGCAGAGGGGGGACAGTCCAAGATTACAATGAGCAGTTCTTC; CDR3 protein: CASRGGTVQDYNEQFF
J gene: TRBJ2-7; D gene: TRBD2; clone size: few; V gene: TRBV14; CDR3 DNA: TGTGCCAGCAGCCAAATGGGGACTACGTCTTGGGAGCAGTACTTC; CDR3 protein: CASSQMGTTSWEQYF
J gene: TRBJ1-5; D gene: TRBD1; clone size: .; V gene: TRBV30; CDR3 DNA: TGTGCCTCGGGACAGGGGGTTATGCCCCAGCATTTT; CDR3 protein: CASGQGVMPQHF
J gene: TRBJ2-7; D gene: .; clone size: .; V gene: TRBV2; CDR3 DNA: TGTGCCAGCAGAACAGATGACTACGAGCAGTACTTC; CDR3 protein: CASRTDDYEQYF
J gene: TRBJ2-1; D gene: TRBD2; clone size: .; V gene: TRBV18; CDR3 DNA: TGTGCCAGCTCAGCCGGGACTAGACCCGACAATGAGCAGTTCTTC; CDR3 protein: CASSAGTRPDNEQFF
J gene: TRBJ2-1; D gene: TRBD2; clone size: .; V gene: TRBV10-3; CDR3 DNA: TGTGCCATCAGTGATATCTTGGGACTAGCGGGATACAATGAGCAGTTCTTC; CDR3 protein: CAISDILGLAGYNEQFF
J gene: TRBJ2-7; D gene: .; clone size: .; V gene: TRBV30; CDR3 DNA: TGTGCCTGGAGTGGAGACCTAGCCAACCTTGACGAGCAGTACTTC; CDR3 protein: CAWSGDLANLDEQYF
J gene: TRBJ2-7; D gene: .; clone size: .; V gene: TRBV7-2; CDR3 DNA: TGTGCCAGCAGCTTAGGGCGGGGCCCCCTCGCCCACGAGCAGTACTTC; CDR3 protein: CASSLGRGPLAHEQYF
J gene: TRBJ1-3; D gene: .; clone size: .; V gene: TRBV9; CDR3 DNA: TGTGCCAGCAGCGTAATGGCAGGGGTCCCCGGGTCTGGAAACACCATATATTTT; CDR3 protein: CASSVMAGVPGSGNTIYF
J gene: TRBJ1-3; D gene: .; clone size: .; V gene: TRBV19; CDR3 DNA: TGTGCCAGTAGCAGGGACTACTCTGGAAACACCATATATTTT; CDR3 protein: CASSRDYSGNTIYF
J gene: TRBJ2-3; D gene: TRBD2; clone size: .; V gene: TRBV6-1; CDR3 DNA: TGTGCCAGCAGTAATAGCGGGGGGGCGGTAGATACGCAGTATTTT; CDR3 protein: CASSNSGGAVDTQYF
J gene: TRBJ2-7; D gene: .; clone size: few; V gene: TRBV4-1; CDR3 DNA: TGCGCCAGCAGCCAAGACGCGGCAGGGCCTTCCTACGAGCAGTACTTC; CDR3 protein: CASSQDAAGPSYEQYF
J gene: TRBJ2-7; D gene: TRBD2; clone size: few; V gene: TRBV5-5; CDR3 DNA: TGTGCCAGCAGCTTGTATCTAGCGGGGGCCATATATACCTACGAGCAGTACTTC; CDR3 protein: CASSLYLAGAIYTYEQYF
J gene: TRBJ2-1; D gene: .; clone size: .; V gene: TRBV6-1; CDR3 DNA: TGTGCCAGCAGTTACGGCGGGGAGCAGTTCTTC; CDR3 protein: CASSYGGEQFF
J gene: TRBJ1-4; D gene: TRBD1; clone size: .; V gene: TRBV5-6; CDR3 DNA: TGTGCCAGCAGCTTGGATGTTGGGACAGGGGGTGAAAAACTGTTTTTT; CDR3 protein: CASSLDVGTGGEKLFF
J gene: TRBJ1-1; D gene: .; clone size: .; V gene: TRBV27; CDR3 DNA: TGTGCCAGCAGTTTATCGGGAGGACGGACAAGGGGCACTGAAGCTTTCTTT; CDR3 protein: CASSLSGGRTRGTEAFF
J gene: TRBJ1-5; D gene: .; clone size: .; V gene: TRBV10-2; CDR3 DNA: TGCGCCAGCAGTGAGTGGGAAGGGGCTAATCAGCCCCAGCATTTT; CDR3 protein: CASSEWEGANQPQHF
J gene: TRBJ2-7; D gene: TRBD2; clone size: .; V gene: TRBV6-1; CDR3 DNA: TGTGCCAGCATTTATAGCGGGACCTACGAGCAGTACTTC; CDR3 protein: CASIYSGTYEQYF
J gene: TRBJ2-7; D gene: TRBD2; clone size: .; V gene: TRBV5-1; CDR3 DNA: TGCGCCAGCAGCCCCGGTCAACTAGCGGGAAACGAGCAGTACTTC; CDR3 protein: CASSPGQLAGNEQYF
J gene: TRBJ2-1; D gene: TRBD2; clone size: .; V gene: TRBV5-6; CDR3 DNA: TGTGCCAGCAGCCCGGGCGGGACTAGCGGGAGTGGTGGCTACAATGAGCAGTTCTTC; CDR3 protein: CASSPGGTSGSGGYNEQFF
J gene: TRBJ2-1; D gene: .; clone size: .; V gene: TRBV28; CDR3 DNA: TGTGCCAGCAGTTTATATCCCGGCTCCTACAATGAGCAGTTCTTC; CDR3 protein: CASSLYPGSYNEQFF
J gene: TRBJ2-1; D gene: TRBD2; clone size: .; V gene: TRBV11-2; CDR3 DNA: TGTGCCAGCAGCTATACTAGCGGGAGGGAAAATGAGCAGTTCTTC; CDR3 protein: CASSYTSGRENEQFF
J gene: TRBJ2-7; D gene: TRBD1; clone size: .; V gene: TRBV29-1; CDR3 DNA: TGCAGCTTCACCGGGACAGGGGGCGTGGAGCAGTACTTC; CDR3 protein: CSFTGTGGVEQYF
J gene: TRBJ2-1; D gene: TRBD2; clone size: .; V gene: TRBV7-9; CDR3 DNA: TGTGCCTGTATAGCGGGAGAAGTGGCGGGTGAGCAGTTCTTC; CDR3 protein: CACIAGEVAGEQFF
J gene: TRBJ2-5; D gene: TRBD2; clone size: once; V gene: TRBV30; CDR3 DNA: TGTGCCTGGAGTACTCGCGGGGGGCGACGAGAGACCCAGTACTTC; CDR3 protein: CAWSTRGGRRETQYF
J gene: TRBJ1-2; D gene: TRBD1; clone size: few; V gene: TRBV9; CDR3 DNA: TGTGCCAGCAGCGTAGGGGGACAGGGTAGTCGCTACACCTTC; CDR3 protein: CASSVGGQGSRYTF
J gene: TRBJ2-1; D gene: TRBD1; clone size: few; V gene: TRBV5-5; CDR3 DNA: TGTGCCAGCACCCCCGCAGGGACAGCAAACAATGAGCAGTTCTTC; CDR3 protein: CASTPAGTANNEQFF
J gene: TRBJ1-1; D gene: .; clone size: .; V gene: TRBV11-1; CDR3 DNA: TGTGCCAGCAGCTTTGCCGACAGCAACACTGAAGCTTTCTTT; CDR3 protein: CASSFADSNTEAFF
J gene: TRBJ2-3; D gene: .; clone size: few; V gene: TRBV19; CDR3 DNA: TGTGCCAGTAGTAACAGGTTTACCTCCACAGATACGCAGTATTTT; CDR3 protein: CASSNRFTSTDTQYF
J gene: TRBJ2-3; D gene: TRBD2; clone size: .; V gene: TRBV28; CDR3 DNA: TGTGCCAGCAGTTCACCGGGACTAGCGGGAGGGGGGGGGTGGAATACGCAGTATTTT; CDR3 protein: CASSSPGLAGGGGWNTQYF
J gene: TRBJ1-5; D gene: .; clone size: .; V gene: TRBV19; CDR3 DNA: TGTGCCAGTAGTTCCCGGACTGATCAGCCCCAGCATTTT; CDR3 protein: CASSSRTDQPQHF
J gene: TRBJ2-1; D gene: .; clone size: .; V gene: TRBV5-5; CDR3 DNA: TGTGCCAGCAGCTTGGAGGAGGGCCGTAATGAGCAGTTCTTC; CDR3 protein: CASSLEEGRNEQFF
J gene: TRBJ2-6; D gene: .; clone size: .; V gene: TRBV28; CDR3 DNA: TGTGCCACCCCCGCCTACTCTGGGGCCAACGTCCTGACTTTC; CDR3 protein: CATPAYSGANVLTF
J gene: TRBJ2-7; D gene: .; clone size: .; V gene: TRBV27; CDR3 DNA: TGTGCCAGCAGTACCCGGGGTGATAGCTCCTACGAGCAGTACTTC; CDR3 protein: CASSTRGDSSYEQYF
J gene: TRBJ1-4; D gene: .; clone size: once; V gene: TRBV30; CDR3 DNA: TGTGCCTGGGGGAACAGGGAAAAACTGTTTTTT; CDR3 protein: CAWGNREKLFF
J gene: TRBJ2-5; D gene: .; clone size: .; V gene: TRBV18; CDR3 DNA: TGTGCCAGCTCACCAATGGGACTGGAGACCCAGTACTTC; CDR3 protein: CASSPMGLETQYF
J gene: TRBJ2-7; D gene: .; clone size: .; V gene: TRBV25-1; CDR3 DNA: TGTGCCAGCCGGAGCGGAAGCTCCTACGAGCAGTACTTC; CDR3 protein: CASRSGSSYEQYF
J gene: TRBJ2-5; D gene: .; clone size: .; V gene: TRBV19; CDR3 DNA: TGTGCCAGTAGTAGACAGCAGGGAGAGACCCAGTACTTC; CDR3 protein: CASSRQQGETQYF
J gene: TRBJ1-4; D gene: .; clone size: .; V gene: TRBV14; CDR3 DNA: TGTGCCAGCAGCCCCCGCGGAGTCTCAACTAATGAAAAACTGTTTTTT; CDR3 protein: CASSPRGVSTNEKLFF
J gene: TRBJ2-1; D gene: .; clone size: once; V gene: TRBV11-3; CDR3 DNA: TGTGCCAGCAGCTTAACAGGGTCCTACAATGAGCAGTTCTTC; CDR3 protein: CASSLTGSYNEQFF
J gene: TRBJ2-7; D gene: .; clone size: .; V gene: TRBV19; CDR3 DNA: TGTGCCAGTAGTACCCGACAGAGCGTCGGCGAGCAGTACTTC; CDR3 protein: CASSTRQSVGEQYF
J gene: TRBJ2-1; D gene: .; clone size: .; V gene: TRBV5-1; CDR3 DNA: TGCGCCAGCAGCTTGGTTGGACAAGTGGATGAGCAGTTCTTC; CDR3 protein: CASSLVGQVDEQFF
J gene: TRBJ1-4; D gene: TRBD1; clone size: medium-sized; V gene: TRBV9; CDR3 DNA: TGTGCCAGCAGCCCGGGACAGGACTTGCGCGGGGAAAAACTGTTTTTT; CDR3 protein: CASSPGQDLRGEKLFF
J gene: TRBJ2-1; D gene: .; clone size: .; V gene: TRBV5-1; CDR3 DNA: TGCGCCAGCAGCTTGGCCGGCAGGGTGGCCTACAATGAGCAGTTCTTC; CDR3 protein: CASSLAGRVAYNEQFF